These 26 T cell receptor beta chains originate from one sample sequenced in a study of T cells in localized non-small cell lung cancer. Some clones are missing from TCRdb's copy, which holds only in-frame ones; the method was immunoSEQ multiplex PCR. The table has roughly 34,000 clones, roughly nine tenths seen once. The sample in question was peripheral blood mononuclear cells, obtained before any cancer treatment. Receptor source: a man aged 40 to 69 with stage III lung adenocarcinoma.

This clone was counted a few times. The CDR3 sequence is CASSLESSAVREYEQYF. The DNA for the CDR3 is TGTGCCAGCAGCTTAGAATCGTCGGCAGTAAGAGAATACGAGCAGTACTTC. This sequence joins TRBV11-3 and TRBJ2-7; unclear D gene. The germline V gene encodes CDR1 SGHNT and CDR2 YENEEA. The CDR3 is 17 residues long. Trimming pared 0 bases from V and 4 bases from J, leaving 19 bases between.

This chain links TRBV5-6 with TRBJ2-2, with D possibly matching TRBD2 (7 bases). CDR1 and CDR2 from the germline V gene are SGHDT and YYEEEE. The CDR3 has 16 residues. Deletions cut 0 bases from V and 8 bases from J, with 17 bases between. The CDR3 nucleotides are TGTGCCAGCAGCTTGGGGTCGCGCGGGGGCACAGGGGAGCTGTTTTTT. It specifies CASSLGSRGGTGELFF.

The chain joins TRBV7-2 to TRBJ1-2; D is unresolved. Germline-derived CDR1 and CDR2 are SGHTA and FQGNSA. Between the trimmed V and J ends, which lost 1 base and 6 bases, there was a span of 15 bases. The CDR3 has 15 amino acids. The CDR3 is CASSLGSGSVNGYTF. CDR3 nucleotide sequence: TGTGCCAGCAGCTTAGGATCCGGCTCAGTAAATGGCTACACCTTC.

The chain employs TRBV6-6 and TRBJ2-5; tentative D call: TRBD1 (6 bases). The germline gives CDR1 MNHNY, CDR2 SVGAGI (reference sequence). The CDR3 has 13 residues. V was trimmed by 3 bases and J by 3 bases, leaving 8 bases between them. The CDR3 loop reads CASSYQGKETQYF. The CDR3, as DNA: TGTGCCAGCAGTTATCAGGGGAAAGAGACCCAGTACTTC.

The rearrangement links TRBV29-1 to TRBJ2-5; TRBD1 might be the D (6 bases). Trimming took 2 bases from V and 2 from J, leaving 12 bases between them. The CDR3 sequence is 14 residues long. Per germline, CDR1 SQVTM and CDR2 ANQGSEA. The CDR3 here is CSVERQARQETQYF. The DNA of the CDR3 is TGCAGCGTTGAAAGACAGGCTCGGCAAGAGACCCAGTACTTC.

The gene calls are TRBV29-1 and TRBJ1-2; TRBD1 might be the D (5 bases). V was pared by 3 bases and J by 7 bases, with 15 bases between. Germline lookup yields CDR1 SQVTM and CDR2 ANQGSEA. The length of the CDR3 is 13 residues. The CDR3 DNA follows: TGCAGCGTTGATGGGCAGGGTTCGGCTGGCTACACCTTC. Protein: CSVDGQGSAGYTF.

This chain uses TRBV5-5 with TRBJ2-7; TRBD1 aligns across 9 bases. The CDR3 sequence is 16 residues long. The V segment lost 2 bases and the J segment 0 bases; nucleotides outside the gene matches: 6. The germline gives CDR1 SGHKS, CDR2 YYEKEE (reference sequence). Written as DNA, the CDR3 is TGTGCCAGCAGCTTACAGGGGGCAAGTTCCTCCTACGAGCAGTACTTC. Amino acids: CASSLQGASSSYEQYF.

This chain joins TRBV30 and TRBJ1-6; 10 bases align to TRBD1. CDR1 is GTSNPN and CDR2 is SVGIG in the germline V gene (reference sequence). V gave up 3 bases and J gave up 9 bases; unmatched junction bases: 11. The CDR3 is 16 amino acids. CDR3 amino acids: CAWRAFSGQGSSPLHF. For the CDR3, the DNA is TGTGCCTGGAGGGCTTTCTCGGGACAGGGGAGTTCACCCCTCCACTTT.

The gene calls are TRBV6-5 and TRBJ2-7; D tentatively fits TRBD1 or TRBD2 (5 bases each). The CDR3 runs 12 residues. The germline CDR1 and CDR2 sequences are MNHEY and SVGAGI. Trimming cost V 5 bases and J 6 bases, with 11 bases left between them. In DNA, the CDR3 is TGTGCCAGCAGTGGGACGTTCGGCGAGCAGTACTTC. This translates into CASSGTFGEQYF.

V usage is TRBV15 and J usage is TRBJ1-3; D gene unclear. V gave up 5 bases and J gave up 4 bases, with 12 bases separating them. The CDR3 runs 14 residues. In germline, CDR1 is LNHNV, CDR2 YYDKDF (reference sequence). The CDR3 nucleotides read TGTGCCACCAGCCCCTGGGGAGGAGGAAACACCATATATTTT. As protein: CATSPWGGGNTIYF. Full variable domain (rest looked up from reference TRBV15 and TRBJ1-3): DAMVIQNPRYQVTQFGKPVTLSCSQTLNHNVMYWYQQKSSQAPKLLFHYYDKDFNNEADTPDNFQSRRPNTSFCFLDIRSPGLGDTAMYLCATSPWGGGNTIYFGEGSWLTVV.

The gene calls are TRBV9 and TRBJ2-2; tentative D call: TRBD1 (6 bases). V was trimmed by 6 bases and J by 1 base, leaving 16 bases between them. CDR1 is SGDLS and CDR2 is YYNGEE in the germline V gene. This CDR3 is built from 16 residues. CDR3 DNA sequence: TGTGCCAGCACCCGGCGCACAGGGATGAACACCGGGGAGCTGTTTTTT. Its translation: CASTRRTGMNTGELFF.

This sequence joins TRBV18 and TRBJ1-5; no clear D. CDR3 length: 13 amino acids. V lost 3 bases and J 5 bases, leaving 8 bases between the germline ends. CDR1 is KGHSH, CDR2 LQKENI, per germline. CDR3 coding DNA: TGTGCCAGCTCACCGACGAGGGATCAGCCCCAGCATTTT. It yields the protein CASSPTRDQPQHF.

In DNA form, the CDR3 reads TGTGCCAGCAGTTCCCGGAACGTTAACTATGGCTACACCTTC. This gives the protein CASSSRNVNYGYTF. The V call is TRBV27, the J call TRBJ1-2, with D hard to call. The CDR3 consists of 14 residues. Germline loops: CDR1 MNHEY, CDR2 SMNVEV (reference sequence). V lost 4 bases, J lost 1 base, and 10 bases lay in between.

The rearrangement links TRBV9 to TRBJ2-1; TRBD1 might be the D (5 bases). V was shortened by 0 bases and J by 4 bases, with 8 bases between the two germline ends. The CDR3 totals 14 residues. Per the germline V gene, CDR1 is SGDLS and CDR2 is YYNGEE. DNA of the CDR3: TGTGCCAGCAGCGTAGCAGGGATTTACAATGAGCAGTTCTTC. It codes for CASSVAGIYNEQFF.

This chain links TRBV2 with TRBJ1-5, with a weak D call TRBD1 (6 bases). The V end lost 5 bases, the J end lost 4 bases, and 15 bases lay between the germline ends. CDR3 length equals 15 residues. The germline V gene encodes CDR1 SNHLY and CDR2 FYNNEI. The CDR3 bases are TGTGCCAGCAGTCAGGTAAAGGGGGTAAATCAGCCCCAGCATTTT. Translating gives CASSQVKGVNQPQHF.

The rearrangement uses TRBV29-1 and TRBJ1-4; D uncertain. V lost 4 bases and J 7 bases, leaving 7 bases between the germline ends. Germline V lookup: CDR1 SQVTM, CDR2 ANQGSEA. The CDR3 sequence is 11 residues long. CDR3 coding DNA: TGCAGCGTTGTTGTGGTTGAAAAACTGTTTTTT. It encodes CSVVVVEKLFF.

CDR3 DNA: TGTGCCAGCAGCCCACCCGGCGGGGGGAGACAAGAGACCCAGTACTTC. Translating gives CASSPPGGGRQETQYF. The chain couples TRBV7-9 to TRBJ2-5; 8 nucleotides line up with TRBD2. The V gene's germline CDR1 is SEHNR and CDR2 FQNEAQ (reference sequence). CDR3 length: 16 amino acids. J was trimmed by 2 bases and V by 5 bases; bases with no gene match: 10.

The rearrangement uses TRBV7-2 and TRBJ2-2; perhaps TRBD2 as D (6 bases). Trimming stripped 5 bases from V and 1 base from J, with 11 bases between. This CDR3 has 15 amino acids. Germline CDR1 and CDR2: SGHTA and FQGNSA. CDR3 nucleotides: TGTGCCAGCAGCCCCGGGACTCTGAACACCGGGGAGCTGTTTTTT. Protein product: CASSPGTLNTGELFF.

This chain uses TRBV7-2 with TRBJ2-1; D may be TRBD1 (5 bases). This CDR3 comprises 12 residues. Per the germline V gene, CDR1 is SGHTA and CDR2 is FQGNSA. V lost 5 bases to trimming and J lost 10 bases, with 12 bases between them. The CDR3 protein is CASSANRWEQFF. The CDR3 DNA is TGTGCCAGCAGCGCGAACAGGTGGGAGCAGTTCTTC.

The chain combines TRBV30 with TRBJ2-7; 10 bases agree with TRBD1. J lost 1 base, V lost 0 bases, and 6 bases had no gene match. CDR3 length: 16 residues. Germline V gene lookup returns CDR1 GTSNPN and CDR2 SVGIG (reference sequence). The CDR3 here is CAWSVTRGQGSYEQYF. The CDR3 region has the DNA TGTGCCTGGAGTGTAACCCGGGGACAGGGGTCCTACGAGCAGTACTTC. The variable domain in full, with the rest retrieved from reference TRBV30 and TRBJ2-7, is SQTIHQWPATLVQPVGSPLSLECTVEGTSNPNLYWYRQAAGRGLQLLFYSVGIGQISSEVPQNLSASRPQDRQFILSSKKLLLSDSGFYLCAWSVTRGQGSYEQYFGPGTRLTVT.

This rearrangement joins TRBV7-2 to TRBJ2-5, with D tentatively TRBD2 (7 bases). V lost 4 bases to trimming and J lost 7 bases, with 19 bases between them. This CDR3 is built from 15 residues. Germline CDR1 SGHTA, CDR2 FQGNSA. In DNA, the CDR3 is TGTGCCAGCAGCTCCGGACGGGACACGGGGGGGACCCAGTACTTC. It yields the protein CASSSGRDTGGTQYF.

The chain uses TRBV4-3 and TRBJ1-2; tentatively, D is TRBD1 (6 bases). The CDR3 is made up of 15 amino acids. Trimming stripped 3 bases from V and 4 bases from J, with 15 bases between. Germline V CDR1 and CDR2: LGHNA, YSLEER. In DNA, the CDR3 is TGCGCCAGCAGCCAGTCCGGGGGCGGAATCTATGGCTACACCTTC. The encoded protein is CASSQSGGGIYGYTF.

This clone has a handful of counts. The gene calls are TRBV7-2 and TRBJ1-1, with unresolved D. Trimming cost V 5 bases and J 0 bases, with 7 bases left between them. The CDR3 covers 13 residues. CDR1 is SGHTA, CDR2 FQGNSA, per germline. The CDR3 coding sequence is TGTGCCAGCAGCCCATACCTGAACACTGAAGCTTTCTTT. Protein sequence: CASSPYLNTEAFF. The variable domain in full, completed from reference TRBV7-2 and TRBJ1-1, reads GAGVSQSPSNKVTEKGKDVELRCDPISGHTALYWYRQSLGQGLEFLIYFQGNSAPDKSGLPSDRFSAERTGGSVSTLTIQRTQQEDSAVYLCASSPYLNTEAFFGQGTRLTVV.

The chain combines TRBV5-4 with TRBJ1-2, with 7 positions matching TRBD1. CDR3 length equals 14 residues. Trimming cost V 4 bases and J 3 bases; bases outside gene matches: 6. Germline-derived CDR1 and CDR2 are SGHNT and YYREEE (reference sequence). The CDR3 coding sequence is TGTGCCAGCAGCCCTACCGGACAGGACTATGGCTACACCTTC. It codes for CASSPTGQDYGYTF.

The V call is TRBV2, the J call TRBJ2-3; TRBD2 matches 11 bases. Germline V gene data show CDR1 as SNHLY and CDR2 as FYNNEI. The J segment lost 5 bases and the V segment lost 10 bases, leaving 11 bases of the junction unmatched. The CDR3 consists of 15 residues. CDR3 in amino acids: CATTPGTSGGDTQYF. The CDR3 bases are TGTGCCACCACACCCGGTACTAGCGGGGGAGATACGCAGTATTTT. Full variable domain (remainder filled in from reference TRBV2 and TRBJ2-3): EPEVTQTPSHQVTQMGQEVILRCVPISNHLYFYWYRQILGQKVEFLVSFYNNEISEKSEIFDDQFSVERPDGSNFTLKIRSTKLEDSAMYFCATTPGTSGGDTQYFGPGTRLTVL.

The V call is TRBV5-1, the J call TRBJ1-2; 12 bases agree with TRBD1. CDR1 SGHRS and CDR2 YFSETQ come from the germline V gene. The CDR3 runs to 17 residues. V was clipped by 2 bases and J by 0 bases; unmatched bases: 5. The CDR3 protein is CASSFSGTGGPNYGYTF. Here the CDR3 DNA reads TGCGCCAGCAGCTTTTCCGGGACAGGGGGCCCTAACTATGGCTACACCTTC.